This TCR beta chain was sequenced in a study of beta chain features in type 1 diabetes (dated by TCRdb to the late 2010s). With respect to the entire study: Mean age, gender distribution, total cell number and subset yield were not different between patients and healthy donors. A total of roughly 110 million sorted cells were examined across all samples, and the number of cells per subset was strongly correlated with RNA yield. The study compared the TCRB repertoires of sorted circulating CD4+ T cell subsets in recently diagnosed type 1 diabetes patients with those in matched healthy donors. Naive and central memory subsets were obtained from all 30 or so donors, but regulatory and stem cell-like memory subsets were isolated from only 8 patients and about 8 healthy donors. The paper as a whole reports these results and caveats: Naive, central memory and regulatory TCRB repertoires appeared to be more similar among patients than among healthy donors. Type 1 diabetes patients showed a moderate but significant shortening of TCRB CDR3 length in all four CD4+ subsets. Because small numbers of individuals were included in the HLA sub-analyses, any influence of HLA type on TCRB rearrangement was left unresolved. At VDJ recombination sites, type 1 diabetes patients had fewer insertions and more deleted nucleotides, which implies abnormalities in thymic rearrangement. Sequencing cDNA rather than genomic DNA could over-represent highly expressing activated cells, although activation and CD3 levels did not differ between groups. PCR might favor shorter templates, but patient and control samples were amplified and corrected together, so any skew would affect both groups equally.

The sample holds a few counts of this clone. It has no known antigen specificity. Within one base of it there is no much larger clone, and no base qualities were kept. The entire amount of isolated RNA was reverse transcribed using the High Capacity cDNA Reverse Transcription Kit, so the sequenced TCRB transcripts were expressed ones. Deep immunoSEQ sequencing was applied to naive, central memory and regulatory T cell samples, giving an average of roughly 3.6 million total reads per sample. After sorted cells were lysed in RLT buffer, RNA was extracted with DNase-treated RNeasy Micro or Mini kits, with the choice depending on cell number. To prevent cross-contamination, each cell subset was processed individually, whereas patient and healthy donor samples were processed jointly. The immunoSEQ multiplex PCR was used to amplify TCRB sequences from cDNA, generating 87-bp fragments that spanned the CDR3 region. The amplicons were sequenced using the Illumina HiSeq platform. On the study's bioinformatics: PCR bias was computationally corrected using synthetic template baselines, reads within Hamming distance 2 were collapsed, and singletons that could not be merged were discarded. Reads were aligned against IMGT to assign V, D and J genes, CDR3 length and insertions or deletions at six rearrangement sites. Within each subset, clonotype counts were normalized to the number of sorted cells before true diversity and Gini coefficients were calculated with the tcR R package. The overlap coefficient, calculated on TCRB nucleotide sequences, was used to quantify repertoire sharing. As a proxy for the pre-selection repertoire, out-of-frame TCRB sequences from naive cells were analyzed. What TCRdb holds here is the immuneACCESS table cut down to in-frame rearrangements. Part of the clones is not present; checked against another copy, under half of the missing clones reflect an unresolved V gene, and the others are unexplained. V and J calls and clone size are given by that table; D and trimming were obtained from the DNA. The sample table contains around 340,000 clones; only one count was recorded for 15% to 20% of them. The leading ten clones occupy approximately 0.046% of the sample.

Via the germline V gene, CDR1 is SGHRS and CDR2 YFSETQ. V is cut by 1 base and J by 1 base, and the space between the germline ends is 11 bases. Spanning cysteine to phenylalanine, the CDR3 consists of 15 amino acids. The only DNA kept is the CDR3, 45 bases in frame from the first base. Each donor gave one peripheral blood draw, roughly 0.11 L on average, collected into heparinised tubes. Using a panel that included CD45RO, CCR7, CD25, CD127, CD95 and CD27, naive, central memory, regulatory and stem cell-like memory CD4+ T cells were sorted on a BD FACSAria II. All sorted populations exceeded 95% purity. PBMCs were isolated right away by Lymphoprep density gradient centrifugation and were stained directly, without culture. Samples were stained and sorted in pairs, with one healthy donor and one patient per experiment, so that batch effects were minimized.

The chain joins TRBV5-1 to TRBJ2-5; TRBD2 might be the D gene, on 6 matching bases. This receptor was taken from a woman aged 18-29 years in good health. Sequenced: naive CD4+ T cells from blood. The cell subset or site tag for this specimen amounts to: true naive CD4+ T cells. The nucleotide sequence reads TGCGCCAGCAGCTTGAAACTAGCAGGCCAAGAGACCCAGTACTTC. Its protein is CASSLKLAGQETQYF.